These 32 T cell receptor beta chains were sequenced from one sample in a study of monozygotic twins with inflammatory bowel disease. TCRdb re-called the 5' RACE reads; one entry per CDR3 protein, DNA not given. The repertoire shows some 99,000 distinct CDR3 sequences; the top ten hold under 15%. Material for sequencing was blood. Receptors were obtained from a human donor with ulcerative colitis or Crohn's disease, or a healthy co-twin of an affected twin (not recorded which).

The chain couples TRBV13 to TRBJ2-7. The germline gives CDR1 PRHDT, CDR2 FYEKMQ (reference sequence). The CDR3 totals 13 residues. This chain's CDR3 is CASSSSSPYEQYF.

The chain combines TRBV28 with TRBJ2-1; TCRdb's D gene call, TRBD2, goes unchecked for lack of DNA. The CDR3 spans 17 residues. Germline CDR1 is MDHEN and CDR2 is SYDVKM. The CDR3 spells CASSRNPTSGGLDEQFF.

This CDR3 reads CASSLQGGMGSYNEQFF. The V gene is TRBV7-2, the J gene TRBJ2-1; the D call of TRBD1 rests on TCRdb alone, since no DNA is present to check it. Germline assignment: CDR1 SGHTA and CDR2 FQGNSA. The length of the CDR3 is 17 residues.

This chain links TRBV6-4 with TRBJ1-1; TCRdb's D gene call, TRBD1, goes unchecked for lack of DNA. CDR3 length: 18 amino acids. The germline V gene has CDR1 MRHNA and CDR2 SNTAGT. The CDR3: CASSDPPLGKNLDTEAFF.

The rearrangement uses TRBV4-3 and TRBJ2-2; no DNA is available, so the TRBD2 call from TCRdb remains unchecked. The germline gives CDR1 LGHNA, CDR2 YSLEER. The CDR3 covers 18 residues. The CDR3 spells CASSQDDGLAANTGELFF.

This chain uses TRBV11-2 with TRBJ2-1; with no DNA, the TCRdb D assignment of TRBD2 cannot be verified. The CDR3 has 16 amino acids. The germline CDR1 and CDR2 sequences are SGHAT and FQNNGV. CDR3 protein: CASGWASGSLSNEQFF. The variable domain in full, with the rest retrieved from reference TRBV11-2 and TRBJ2-1, is EAGVAQSPRYKIIEKRQSVAFWCNPISGHATLYWYQQILGQGPKLLIQFQNNGVVDDSQLPKDRFSAERLKGVDSTLKIQPAKLEDSAVYLCASGWASGSLSNEQFFGPGTRLTVL.

This clonotype is identified as medium-sized (0.01 to 0.1%) from frequency. The J gene is TRBJ2-1, the V gene TRBV5-1. The CDR3 contains 16 residues. Germline CDR1 and CDR2: SGHRS and YFSETQ. CDR3: CASSLAGSSSYNEQFF.

The rearrangement joins TRBV7-9 to TRBJ2-7. This CDR3 has 14 amino acids. Germline V gene lookup returns CDR1 SEHNR and CDR2 FQNEAQ (reference sequence). CDR3 sequence: CASSLVKSNYEQYF.

The chain links TRBV5-1 to TRBJ2-1; TCRdb's D call, TRBD1, is unchecked because there is no DNA. This CDR3 region has 16 residues. Germline CDR1 and CDR2: SGHRS and YFSETQ. CDR3: CASSLRDGAGYNEQFF.

This chain links TRBV2 with TRBJ1-5. The CDR3 runs to 14 residues. CDR1 and CDR2 (germline): SNHLY, FYNNEI. CDR3 in amino acids: CASSPEWSNQPQHF.

The chain combines TRBV7-9 with TRBJ2-3; the TRBD2 assignment by TCRdb is unverifiable without DNA. In germline, CDR1 is SEHNR, CDR2 FQNEAQ (reference sequence). This CDR3 spans 14 amino acids. This CDR3 reads CASSSSGVTDTQYF. Variable domain in full (rest from reference TRBV7-9 and TRBJ2-3): DTGVSQNPRHKITKRGQNVTFRCDPISEHNRLYWYRQTLGQGPEFLTYFQNEAQLEKSRLLSDRFSAERPKGSFSTLEIQRTEQGDSAMYLCASSSSGVTDTQYFGPGTRLTVL.

Here the CDR3 reads CASSPVTSSGNTIYF. V gene TRBV18 combines with J gene TRBJ1-3. This CDR3 has 15 amino acids. The germline V gene encodes CDR1 KGHSH and CDR2 LQKENI.

The chain couples TRBV5-6 to TRBJ1-2; the TCRdb D gene call, TRBD1, has no DNA to confirm it. The CDR3 is made up of 14 amino acids. Germline V gene sequence: CDR1 SGHDT, CDR2 YYEEEE. This chain's CDR3 is CASSPPQGHYGYTF.

The rearrangement joins TRBV6-1 to TRBJ1-2; TCRdb reports TRBD1, a call that lacks DNA to check it against. Germline CDR1 and CDR2: MNHNS and SASEGT. The CDR3 covers 14 residues. CDR3 residues: CASSEDGGMLGYTF.

The rearrangement joins TRBV14 to TRBJ2-2; the TCRdb call, TRBD1, lacks DNA for checking. This CDR3 region has 17 residues. Per germline, CDR1 SGHDN and CDR2 FVKESK. The CDR3 protein is CASSQGLGGPNTGELFF. Variable domain in full (rest from reference TRBV14 and TRBJ2-2): EAGVTQFPSHSVIEKGQTVTLRCDPISGHDNLYWYRRVMGKEIKFLLHFVKESKQDESGMPNNRFLAERTGGTYSTLKVQPAELEDSGVYFCASSQGLGGPNTGELFFGEGSRLTVL.

V and J are TRBV4-1 and TRBJ1-4. The CDR3 loop spans 16 amino acids. Germline CDR1 and CDR2: MGHRA and YSYEKL. The CDR3 protein is CASSQTGVLSNEKLFF.

V gene TRBV7-2 combines with J gene TRBJ1-4; the TRBD1 assignment by TCRdb is unverifiable without DNA. The CDR3 extends over 17 amino acids. Germline assignment: CDR1 SGHTA and CDR2 FQGNSA. The CDR3 loop reads CASSLGQLGTGVGKLFF.

CDR3 amino acids: CASSLTGASYEQYF. J is TRBJ2-7 and V is TRBV12-3 or TRBV12-4; the TRBD1 assignment by TCRdb is unverifiable without DNA. The CDR3 loop spans 14 amino acids.

The rearrangement uses TRBV28 and TRBJ2-2; with no DNA, the TCRdb D assignment of TRBD1 cannot be verified. The CDR3 is made up of 14 amino acids. Per germline, CDR1 MDHEN and CDR2 SYDVKM. CDR3 amino acids: CASSSPRNTGELFF.

The rearrangement uses TRBV20-1 and TRBJ2-3; TCRdb reports TRBD2, a call that lacks DNA to check it against. Germline V CDR1 and CDR2: DFQATT, SNEGSKA (reference sequence). This CDR3 region has 14 residues. The chain's CDR3 is CSAMTSGSTDTQYF.

The chain joins TRBV6-4 to TRBJ2-1; as DNA is missing, the TRBD1 call by TCRdb cannot be tested. The CDR3 contains 13 residues. Looked up from germline, CDR1 is MRHNA and CDR2 is SNTAGT. The CDR3 sequence is CASSPGAWAEQFF.

The CDR3 loop is CASSPNGHTAGSGNEQFF. The genes are TRBV18 and TRBJ2-1; the TCRdb call, TRBD2, lacks DNA for checking. There are 18 residues in the CDR3. Germline V lookup: CDR1 KGHSH, CDR2 LQKENI.

The J gene is TRBJ1-4, the V gene TRBV5-4. The CDR3 contains 15 residues. Germline V CDR1 and CDR2: SGHNT, YYREEE (reference sequence). CDR3 in amino acids: CASSPKAGLNEKLFF.

V usage is TRBV3-1 and J usage is TRBJ2-1; lacking DNA, the TRBD2 call made by TCRdb goes unchecked. Germline V gene sequence: CDR1 LGHDT, CDR2 YNNKEL (reference sequence). The CDR3 runs to 16 residues. This CDR3 reads CASSQMGSGDVYEQFF.

J is TRBJ1-3 and V is TRBV11-3. Per germline, CDR1 SGHNT and CDR2 YENEEA. This CDR3 has 14 residues. The CDR3 is CASSSDSGGNTIYF.

The chain employs TRBV3-1 and TRBJ2-5. This CDR3 spans 14 amino acids. Germline CDR1 reads LGHDT; CDR2 reads YNNKEL (reference sequence). This chain's CDR3 is CASSQGQYQETLYF.

This chain uses TRBV5-1 with TRBJ2-1; the D gene TCRdb calls, TRBD1, cannot be checked with no DNA. Germline V gene sequence: CDR1 SGHRS, CDR2 YFSETQ. The CDR3 is 14 amino acids. CDR3: CASSLGTGGYEQFF.

The V call is TRBV19, the J call TRBJ2-7. The CDR3 runs to 17 residues. Germline CDR1 LNHDA, CDR2 SQIVND (reference sequence). The CDR3 region is CASSIDPVLKYPYEQYF.

CDR3: CSARDKGWEVPGELFF. The gene calls are TRBV20-1 and TRBJ2-2; the D gene TCRdb calls, TRBD2, cannot be checked with no DNA. CDR3 length: 16 residues. Germline-derived CDR1 and CDR2 are DFQATT and SNEGSKA (reference sequence).

The chain couples TRBV7-2 to TRBJ2-1; absent DNA, TCRdb's TRBD2 call cannot be checked. The CDR3 consists of 17 residues. Germline assignment: CDR1 SGHTA and CDR2 FQGNSA. The chain's CDR3 is CASSFEAVISGSNEQFF.

The rearrangement uses TRBV5-6 and TRBJ2-3. The CDR3 has 15 residues. Germline V gene lookup returns CDR1 SGHDT and CDR2 YYEEEE. This chain's CDR3 is CASSLGLAAADTQYF.

The chain couples TRBV29-1 to TRBJ2-3. Germline V gene lookup returns CDR1 SQVTM and CDR2 ANQGSEA. This CDR3 comprises 13 residues. This CDR3 reads CSVVHASTDTQYF.